This TCR beta chain was profiled in a study of CD8+ T cells in alopecia areata. TCR sequencing used cDNA made by reverse transcription of extracted RNA. The data were produced by immunoSEQ multiplex PCR, yet TCRdb's version contains in-frame clones alone and is incomplete. The sample has about 140,000 clones, around 86% seen once. This clone came up a few times. This sample's treatment: oral pan-JAK inhibitor, 5-10 mg twice daily. The V gene's germline CDR1 is SQVTM and CDR2 ANQGSEA. The CDR3 contains 13 residues. V lost 0 bases to trimming and J lost 9 bases; unmatched junction nucleotides: 5. The chain links TRBV29-1 to TRBJ2-1, with 7 bases matching TRBD2. The input for sequencing was CD8+ T cells sorted from blood, taken at week 4, from a patient treated with tofacitinib. The origin of this receptor is a human donor with alopecia areata. DNA of the CDR3: TGCAGCGTTGAAGATCCCAGGGAGGGTGAGCAGTTCTTC. Encoded protein: CSVEDPREGEQFF.